This TCR beta chain came from a study of PD-1 blockade in mismatch repair-deficient tumors. General observations from the study: After pembrolizumab, tumor-resident clones rose rapidly, then generally contracted before radiologic responses.

Data came from immunoSEQ multiplex PCR; TCRdb stores just in-frame clones and leaves some out. The sample lists some 130,000 clones; 88% were seen once. In the case of this clone: Its target is not known.

V lost 6 bases to trimming and J lost 2 bases; unmatched junction nucleotides: 11. The CDR3 spans 18 residues. Germline CDR1 is SGHTA and CDR2 is FQGNSA. Material: peripheral blood, obtained roughly 70 weeks after starting pembrolizumab. This sequence joins TRBV7-2 and TRBJ2-1; 12 bases are shared with TRBD2. This sequence was found in an adult with mismatch repair-deficient cancer. The CDR3 region is CASRTWASGRAPYNEQFF. In DNA, the CDR3 is TGTGCCAGCAGGACCTGGGCTAGCGGGAGGGCCCCCTACAATGAGCAGTTCTTC.